A single TCR beta chain is shown here with its context. The antigen is not known. Other DNA sequences in the sample encode the same CDR3. J was trimmed by 2 bases and V by 6 bases; bases with no gene match: 3. Germline assignment: CDR1 WSHSY and CDR2 SAAADI. The CDR3 spans 14 residues. This record belongs to a study of shared clonotypes between healthy human individuals. Repertoires were generated with immunoSEQ multiplex PCR, while TCRdb's copy carries only in-frame clones and drops some. This table has a few million clones, around nine tenths appearing once. General study points: The study found approximately 5% of naive CD4 clonotypes shared across a few donors.

The sequenced material came from naive CD4+ T cells sorted from blood. As to subset: CD45RA+ positively selected. The receptor comes from a man aged 18 to 35 in good health. The rearrangement joins TRBV10-2 to TRBJ2-5; 10 nucleotides match TRBD2. Here the CDR3 DNA reads TGCGCCAGCAGGTTAGCGGGAGGACAAGAGACCCAGTACTTC. Translating gives CASRLAGGQETQYF.